This passage covers 30 T cell receptor beta chains from one sample sequenced in a study of radiotherapy plus CTLA-4 blockade in lung cancer. Profiling relied on immunoSEQ multiplex PCR, and the TCRdb table lists in-frame clones only, not all of them. The sample holds some 32,000 clones, roughly 70% seen once. Material: peripheral blood, obtained from a patient treated with radiotherapy plus ipilimumab. Receptors originate from a human donor with non-small cell lung cancer who had stable disease on radiotherapy plus ipilimumab.

The chain links TRBV2 to TRBJ1-5; D is perhaps TRBD1 (6 bases). V lost 4 bases and J lost 0, with 10 bases in between. Germline values: CDR1 SNHLY, CDR2 FYNNEI. This CDR3 has 15 amino acids. CDR3 DNA sequence: TGTGCCAGCAGTGGCGACAGGTTTAGCAATCAGCCCCAGCATTTT. Translated, it gives CASSGDRFSNQPQHF. Filled out from reference TRBV2 and TRBJ1-5, the complete variable domain reads EPEVTQTPSHQVTQMGQEVILRCVPISNHLYFYWYRQILGQKVEFLVSFYNNEISEKSEIFDDQFSVERPDGSNFTLKIRSTKLEDSAMYFCASSGDRFSNQPQHFGDGTRLSIL.

The chain employs TRBV10-2 and TRBJ1-1; D gene unclear. The CDR3 has 12 residues. Trimming took off 2 bases at V and 0 bases at J, with 1 base between the two ends. CDR1 WSHSY and CDR2 SAAADI come from the germline V gene. The CDR3 region is CASSEVNTEAFF. CDR3 DNA: TGCGCCAGCAGTGAGGTGAACACTGAAGCTTTCTTT.

This clone has just a few counts. The chain has TRBV6-1 and TRBJ1-3, with D maybe TRBD1 (6 bases). V lost 5 bases and J lost 9, with 17 bases in between. CDR3 size: 14 residues. The germline gives CDR1 MNHNS, CDR2 SASEGT. The CDR3 nucleotides are TGTGCCAGCAGTCTAAGACTGACAGGCGGCACCATATATTTT. Amino acids: CASSLRLTGGTIYF.

The CDR3 protein is CASSFYSGRSYNEQFF. CDR3 coding DNA: TGTGCCAGCAGCTTCTATAGCGGGAGGTCCTACAATGAGCAGTTCTTC. The rearrangement links TRBV7-8 to TRBJ2-1; 10 nucleotides match TRBD2. Trimming cost V 3 bases and J 1 base; bases outside gene matches: 3. The CDR3 has 16 residues. CDR1 is SGHVS and CDR2 is FQNEAQ in the germline V gene.

The chain has TRBV21-1 and TRBJ2-1; TRBD2 is the table's D call, not checked against the DNA. TRBV21-1 is recorded as a pseudogene. The CDR3 is 14 amino acids. The CDR3 reads CASSSPARGWGQFF. The CDR3 nucleotides read TGTGCCAGCAGTAGTCCAGCTCGGGGATGGGGGCAGTTCTTC.

The V call is TRBV4-3, the J call TRBJ2-3; D is possibly TRBD1 (5 bases). Germline CDR1 LGHNA, CDR2 YSLEER. This CDR3 is 14 amino acids long. Trimming took off 0 bases at V and 3 bases at J, with 7 bases between the two ends. CDR3 amino acids: CASSQDRVTDTQYF. DNA of the CDR3: TGCGCCAGCAGCCAAGACAGGGTTACAGATACGCAGTATTTT.

The chain carries TRBV5-1 and TRBJ2-7; D gene uncertain. The CDR3 has 13 residues. Deletions cut 4 bases from V and 5 bases from J, with 13 bases between. CDR1 SGHRS and CDR2 YFSETQ come from the germline V gene. CDR3 nucleotides: TGCGCCAGCAGCCGCGACTGGTCTGACGAGCAGTACTTC. The encoded protein is CASSRDWSDEQYF.

V gene TRBV19 combines with J gene TRBJ2-5, with TRBD1 matching 10 bases. The CDR3 covers 16 residues. Trimming took 6 bases from V and 2 from J; bases not matched to a gene: 9. CDR1 is LNHDA, CDR2 SQIVND, per germline (reference sequence). In DNA form, the CDR3 reads TGTGCCAGTAGGGGATCCGGGACAGGGGCTCAAGAGACCCAGTACTTC. It specifies CASRGSGTGAQETQYF.

This chain uses TRBV2 with TRBJ1-6; TRBD1 agrees at 7 bases. CDR3 length: 15 residues. Trimming took 3 bases from V and 8 from J; bases not matched to a gene: 7. The germline V gene has CDR1 SNHLY and CDR2 FYNNEI. CDR3 DNA sequence: TGTGCCAGCAGTGAGAGACAGGGAACCGATTCACCCCTCCACTTT. It codes for CASSERQGTDSPLHF.

In this sample, this clone turned up once. The chain uses TRBV19 and TRBJ2-1; 7 nucleotides align to TRBD2. Germline lookup yields CDR1 LNHDA and CDR2 SQIVND (reference sequence). The V gene end was trimmed by 5 bases and the J gene end by 3 bases; junction bases not matched to a gene: 10. This CDR3 is 16 amino acids long. DNA for the CDR3: TGTGCCAGTAGTCCGGCTAGCGGTTGGATCTACAATGAGCAGTTCTTC. Its protein is CASSPASGWIYNEQFF.

The chain recombines TRBV7-2 with TRBJ2-1; D unclear. Germline loops: CDR1 SGHTA, CDR2 FQGNSA. With 3 bases removed from V and 0 bases from J, the gap between germline ends came to 6 bases. The CDR3 is 14 amino acids. This CDR3 is CASSFGSSYNEQFF. The CDR3 nucleotides read TGTGCCAGCAGCTTCGGAAGCTCCTACAATGAGCAGTTCTTC.

The rearrangement links TRBV7-2 to TRBJ2-3; the D is unclear. The V gene lost 6 bases and the J gene lost 4 bases, with 14 bases spanning the gap. CDR1 is SGHTA and CDR2 is FQGNSA in the germline V gene. This CDR3 has 14 residues. The CDR3 DNA is TGTGCCAGCAGACCAGCGCCGAGCCCAGATACGCAGTATTTT. It specifies CASRPAPSPDTQYF.

The chain employs TRBV7-6 and TRBJ1-1; TRBD1 might be the D (5 bases). The CDR3 sequence is 13 residues long. Germline values: CDR1 SGHVS, CDR2 FNYEAQ. Deletions cut 1 base from V and 5 bases from J, with 8 bases between. CDR3 residues: CASSLGGRTEAFF. The DNA for the CDR3 is TGTGCCAGCAGCTTAGGGGGGAGAACTGAAGCTTTCTTT.

The CDR3 DNA follows: TGTGCCAGCAGGGAACCATTTCGCCGGGACCGCCACTACGAGCAGTACTTC. Protein sequence: CASREPFRRDRHYEQYF. V is TRBV6-1 and J is TRBJ2-7; D may be TRBD1 or TRBD2 (5 bases each). CDR3 size: 17 residues. The V end lost 6 bases, the J end lost 3 bases, and 24 bases lay between the germline ends. CDR1 and CDR2 from the germline V gene are MNHNS and SASEGT.

The rearrangement uses TRBV19 and TRBJ1-5; possibly TRBD1 for D (6 bases). V lost 10 bases and J 2 bases, leaving 18 bases between the germline ends. Germline V lookup: CDR1 LNHDA, CDR2 SQIVND (reference sequence). This CDR3 contains 15 residues. This CDR3 is CATGGTQGRNQPQHF. The CDR3 region has the DNA TGTGCCACCGGGGGGACACAGGGACGCAATCAGCCCCAGCATTTT.

The V call is TRBV7-9, the J call TRBJ2-7, with D maybe TRBD1 (6 bases). Germline V gene data show CDR1 as SEHNR and CDR2 as FQNEAQ (reference sequence). The CDR3 is made up of 15 amino acids. Trimming removed 5 bases at V and 2 bases at J, with 16 bases between. CDR3 sequence reads: CASSAPQGPPYEQYF. CDR3 DNA sequence: TGTGCCAGCAGCGCCCCACAGGGTCCGCCCTACGAGCAGTACTTC.

The chain employs TRBV5-4 and TRBJ2-5; TRBD2 agrees at 8 bases. The trim removed 4 bases at V and 3 bases at J, leaving 8 bases unmatched. CDR1 is SGHNT, CDR2 YYREEE, per germline (reference sequence). The CDR3 runs 15 residues. CDR3 DNA sequence: TGTGCCAGCAGCCCGAGGGGAGCGGGAGAAGAGACCCAGTACTTC. Translating it yields CASSPRGAGEETQYF.

This chain uses TRBV9 with TRBJ2-5, with D tentatively TRBD1 or TRBD2 (5 bases each). This CDR3 is 12 amino acids long. V lost 4 bases to trimming and J lost 5 bases, with 9 bases between them. The germline CDR1 and CDR2 sequences are SGDLS and YYNGEE. CDR3 sequence (DNA): TGTGCCAGCAGCTGGGACGGTGAGACCCAGTACTTC. It is translated as CASSWDGETQYF. The whole variable domain, remainder taken from reference TRBV9 and TRBJ2-5, is DSGVTQTPKHLITATGQRVTLRCSPRSGDLSVYWYQQSLDQGLQFLIQYYNGEERAKGNILERFSAQQFPDLHSELNLSSLELGDSALYFCASSWDGETQYFGPGTRLLVL.

The V call is TRBV9, the J call TRBJ2-3; D is perhaps TRBD2 (6 bases). CDR3 length: 17 residues. V was pared by 0 bases and J by 1 base, with 15 bases between. In germline, CDR1 is SGDLS, CDR2 YYNGEE. The CDR3 DNA is TGTGCCAGCAGCGTAGGAGGAGGGACGGGTGGCACAGATACGCAGTATTTT. It codes for CASSVGGGTGGTDTQYF.

This rearrangement joins TRBV6-1 to TRBJ1-3, with 10 nucleotides matching TRBD1. Losses at the gene ends were 6 bases for V and 4 bases for J; bases not matched to a gene: 6. The CDR3 contains 15 residues. Germline values: CDR1 MNHNS, CDR2 SASEGT. Here the CDR3 DNA reads TGTGCCAGCAGCTCCCGGACAGGGGGAGGAAACACCATATATTTT. Encoded protein: CASSSRTGGGNTIYF.

The V gene is TRBV2, the J gene TRBJ2-5; 9 bases line up with TRBD1. Trimming took 6 bases from V and 5 from J; bases not matched to a gene: 7. CDR3 length: 14 residues. CDR1 is SNHLY and CDR2 is FYNNEI in the germline V gene. CDR3: CASRRQGVQETQYF. The CDR3 DNA follows: TGTGCCAGCAGAAGACAGGGGGTCCAGGAGACCCAGTACTTC.

The chain recombines TRBV4-3 with TRBJ1-4; perhaps TRBD1 as D (5 bases). There are 15 residues in the CDR3. V was shortened by 1 base and J by 4 bases, with 10 bases between the two germline ends. CDR1 is LGHNA, CDR2 YSLEER, per germline. The DNA for the CDR3 is TGCGCCAGCAGCCAAGTGGGGGTGGGTAATGAAAAACTGTTTTTT. Encoded protein: CASSQVGVGNEKLFF.

The chain couples TRBV29-1 to TRBJ2-1, with 8 bases matching TRBD1. The CDR3 is 14 residues long. V was clipped by 3 bases and J by 11 bases; unmatched bases: 12. In germline, CDR1 is SQVTM, CDR2 ANQGSEA. The CDR3 nucleotides read TGCAGCGTTGATAGCCCAGGGGGCATCCGGCAGCAGTTCTTC. It encodes CSVDSPGGIRQQFF.

The genes are TRBV4-3 and TRBJ1-5, with TRBD1 matching 7 bases. Looked up from germline, CDR1 is LGHNA and CDR2 is YSLEER. This CDR3 has 16 amino acids. The V gene end was trimmed by 0 bases and the J gene end by 5 bases; junction bases not matched to a gene: 7. The CDR3 loop is CASSQEVDQGDQPQHF. The CDR3 DNA sequence: TGCGCCAGCAGCCAAGAGGTCGATCAGGGGGATCAGCCCCAGCATTTT.

This clone has just a few counts. The genes are TRBV6-4 and TRBJ2-1; TRBD2 matches at 9 bases. There are 15 residues in the CDR3. Looked up from germline, CDR1 is MRHNA and CDR2 is SNTAGT. V lost 2 bases, J lost 6 bases, and 5 bases stayed unmatched. The CDR3: CASSDEGLAPNEQFF. CDR3 in DNA: TGTGCCAGCAGTGACGAGGGACTAGCTCCCAATGAGCAGTTCTTC.

The J gene is TRBJ2-1, the V gene TRBV13; 7 bases agree with TRBD2. CDR1 is PRHDT, CDR2 FYEKMQ, per germline (reference sequence). V shed 4 bases and J 7 bases; nucleotides not matched to a gene: 10. This CDR3 spans 15 amino acids. The CDR3 bases are TGTGCCAGCAGCTCCCTATTGGGAGGGCCGAATGAGCAGTTCTTC. It encodes CASSSLLGGPNEQFF.

The chain uses TRBV19 and TRBJ2-5; D unresolved. Germline V gives CDR1 LNHDA, CDR2 SQIVND (reference sequence). V was pared by 6 bases and J by 1 base, with 15 bases between. The CDR3 spans 15 residues. CDR3 region: CASRPIDTVQETQYF. CDR3 nucleotides: TGTGCCAGTAGACCAATAGACACAGTCCAAGAGACCCAGTACTTC.

This sequence joins TRBV4-2 and TRBJ1-2, with unresolved D. Germline V gene lookup returns CDR1 LGHNA and CDR2 YNFKEQ. V was shortened by 1 base and J by 0 bases, with 6 bases between the two germline ends. The CDR3 is 14 residues long. CDR3 amino acids: CASSQGNANYGYTF. The DNA of the CDR3 is TGTGCCAGCAGCCAAGGGAACGCTAACTATGGCTACACCTTC.

This sequence joins TRBV7-2 and TRBJ1-4; 8 nucleotides line up with TRBD1. Germline values: CDR1 SGHTA, CDR2 FQGNSA. The junction had 9 bases not matched to a gene; V was cut back by 5 bases and J by 7 bases. The CDR3 runs 15 residues. CDR3 residues: CASSPRTGLSEKLFF. As DNA, the CDR3 is TGTGCCAGCAGCCCGCGGACAGGGTTGAGTGAAAAACTGTTTTTT.

The chain recombines TRBV5-4 with TRBJ2-7, with TRBD1 identical over 8 bases. CDR3 length: 14 residues. V shed 4 bases and J 2 bases; nucleotides not matched to a gene: 5. Germline assignment: CDR1 SGHNT and CDR2 YYREEE (reference sequence). The CDR3 DNA is TGTGCCAGCAGCCTCGGGGGACAGGCCTACGAGCAGTACTTC. Its translation is CASSLGGQAYEQYF.